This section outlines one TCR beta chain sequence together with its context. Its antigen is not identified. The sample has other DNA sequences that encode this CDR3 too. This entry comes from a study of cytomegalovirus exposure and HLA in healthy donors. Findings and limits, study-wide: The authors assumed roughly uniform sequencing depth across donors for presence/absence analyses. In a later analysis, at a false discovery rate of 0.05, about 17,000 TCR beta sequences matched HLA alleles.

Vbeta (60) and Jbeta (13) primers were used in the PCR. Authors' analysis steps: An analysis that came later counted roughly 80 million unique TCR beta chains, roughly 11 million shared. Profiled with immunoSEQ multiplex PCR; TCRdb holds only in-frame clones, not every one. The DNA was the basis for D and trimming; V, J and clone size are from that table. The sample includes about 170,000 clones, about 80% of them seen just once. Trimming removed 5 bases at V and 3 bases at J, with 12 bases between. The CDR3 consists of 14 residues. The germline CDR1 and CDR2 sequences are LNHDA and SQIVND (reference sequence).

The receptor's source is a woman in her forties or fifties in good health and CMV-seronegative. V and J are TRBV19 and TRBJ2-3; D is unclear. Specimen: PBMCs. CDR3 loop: CASSPQVGTDTQYF. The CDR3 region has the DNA TGTGCCAGTAGTCCGCAGGTAGGAACAGATACGCAGTATTTT.